This T cell receptor beta chain originates from a study of cytomegalovirus exposure and HLA in healthy donors. Primers: 60 Vbeta forward and 13 Jbeta reverse. Sequencing used immunoSEQ multiplex PCR; TCRdb keeps in-frame clones, though not all of them. The table records about 130,000 clones, 75% to 90% of them present only once. A note on this clone: The target antigen is unknown.

Regarding the study as a whole: Accurate HLA-A and HLA-B prediction from TCR beta sequences was reported for most subjects. A later analysis reportedly found fewer N-insertions in an Asian-associated ancestry cluster than the roughly 670-donor mean.

CDR3 length: 11 amino acids. V dropped 6 bases and J dropped 12 bases, with 12 bases sitting between them. CDR1 and CDR2 (germline): SNHLY, FYNNEI. The TCR originated in a man aged 35 to 55 in good health and CMV-seronegative. This rearrangement joins TRBV2 to TRBJ1-5; D unclear. Sequenced input: PBMCs. CDR3 protein: CASRESVVQHF. The DNA for the CDR3 is TGTGCCAGCAGGGAATCGGTGGTCCAGCATTTT. Combining the CDR3 with reference TRBV2 and TRBJ1-5 gives the whole variable domain EPEVTQTPSHQVTQMGQEVILRCVPISNHLYFYWYRQILGQKVEFLVSFYNNEISEKSEIFDDQFSVERPDGSNFTLKIRSTKLEDSAMYFCASRESVVQHFGDGTRLSIL.